This is a list of T cell receptor beta chains from one sample in a study of T cell repertoires in cytomegalovirus infection. What these receptors recognize is not known. TCRdb reprocessed the reads with MiXCR, giving one entry per CDR3 protein. In the table there are a few hundred thousand distinct CDR3 sequences, approximately 40% of which are singletons. The sample consisted of cultured PBMCs, taken from culture after CMV antigen stimulation. These receptors came from a human donor in good health (CMV status not recorded). Some clones in this sample may be carry-over from other donors' samples. CDR3s include the opening cysteine and the closing phenylalanine or tryptophan. A D gene is named only where the DNA matches it firmly. Clone size appears in some rows only: once, few, many, or a class for an expanded clone.

clone size	D gene	CDR3 length	V gene	J gene	CDR3 DNA	CDR3 protein
few	-	13	TRBV7-6	TRBJ2-7	TGTGCCAGCAGCCCCGGTTGGGACTACGAGCAGTACTTC	CASSPGWDYEQYF
few	-	14	TRBV11-2	TRBJ2-7	TGTGCCAGCAGTTCCTGGACCGCCTCCTACGAGCAGTACTTC	CASSSWTASYEQYF
-	-	15	TRBV7-2	TRBJ1-1	TGTGCCAGCAGCTTCATTTTTGCGGGGAACACTGAAGCTTTCTTT	CASSFIFAGNTEAFF
-	TRBD1	15	TRBV18	TRBJ1-6	TGTGCCAGCTCACCCCCGGGACAGGGAAATTCACCCCTCCACTTT	CASSPPGQGNSPLHF
-	-	13	TRBV7-2	TRBJ2-1	TGTGCCAGCAGTCCTGAAAGGCGGAGGGAGCAGTTCTTC	CASSPERRREQFF
-	TRBD2	20	TRBV4-1	TRBJ2-3	TGCGCCAGCAGCCAAGATGTAACCGGGACTAGCGGGATGTTCACAGATACGCAGTATTTT	CASSQDVTGTSGMFTDTQYF
-	-	13	TRBV20-1	TRBJ2-3	TGCAGTGCTAGCGGCGACTCTGGGGATACGCAGTATTTT	CSASGDSGDTQYF
-	TRBD1	14	TRBV25-1	TRBJ2-5	TGTGCCAGCAGTGGCAGGGGGCTTGAGGAGACCCAGTACTTC	CASSGRGLEETQYF
-	TRBD2	14	TRBV27	TRBJ2-5	TGTGCCAGCAGTTCGGGACTAGCGGAGGAGACCCGGTACTTC	CASSSGLAEETRYF
few	TRBD2	16	TRBV10-3	TRBJ2-1	TGTGCCATCAGTGAAACTAATCCGGGACTAGCGGGAGAGCAGTTCTTC	CAISETNPGLAGEQFF
few	-	13	TRBV28	TRBJ1-2	TGTGCCAGCGTTAGCGGGGGCAGCTATGGCTACACCTTC	CASVSGGSYGYTF
many	-	14	TRBV7-6	TRBJ1-1	TGTGCCAGCAGCCCTTGGGGAAGTGAGGCTGAAGCTTTCTTT	CASSPWGSEAEAFF
few	-	13	TRBV12-3/TRBV12-4	TRBJ1-2	TGTGCCAGCAGGGAGCAGGGGTCGGGCGGCTACACCTTC	CASREQGSGGYTF
-	TRBD2	15	TRBV6-2/TRBV6-3	TRBJ2-3	TGTGCCAGCAGTTACCTTCCCAGCGGGGGAGATACGCAGTATTTT	CASSYLPSGGDTQYF
-	-	14	TRBV2	TRBJ2-5	TGTGCCAGCAGCCCCGCATTGGTCGGAGAGACCCAGTACTTC	CASSPALVGETQYF
-	-	13	TRBV7-2	TRBJ2-5	TGTGCCAGCAGCTATCAGGGGAGGGAGACCCAGTACTTC	CASSYQGRETQYF
few	TRBD2	16	TRBV7-9	TRBJ2-7	TGTGCCAGCAGCTTAAGCCTTGGACTAGCAACCTACGAGCAGTACTTC	CASSLSLGLATYEQYF
-	TRBD2	12	TRBV29-1	TRBJ2-7	TGCAGCGTTCTAGCGGGCTCCTACGAGCAGTACTTC	CSVLAGSYEQYF
-	-	13	TRBV7-6	TRBJ2-1	TGTGCCAGCAGGAAGCTAGGTTTTAATGAGCAGTTCTTC	CASRKLGFNEQFF
few	TRBD2	16	TRBV6-2/TRBV6-3	TRBJ2-2	TGTGCCAGCAGTTATTCGCGCGGGAGAATCGTCGGGGAGCTGTTTTTT	CASSYSRGRIVGELFF
-	-	16	TRBV7-2	TRBJ1-4	TGTGCCAGCAGCTTGTCACGGACCGCCTTGTATGGAAAACTGTTTTTT	CASSLSRTALYGKLFF
many	-	13	TRBV7-2	TRBJ2-3	TGTGCCAGCAGCCGACGGGGCACAGATACGCAGTATTTT	CASSRRGTDTQYF
few	TRBD1	17	TRBV7-8	TRBJ2-7	TGTGCCAGCAGCCAATGGAAGACCGGGACAGGGGGCTACGAGCAGTACTTC	CASSQWKTGTGGYEQYF
few	-	14	TRBV11-2	TRBJ2-1	TGTGCCAGCAGCCCGGACGGGAAGAGGAATGAGCAGTTCTTC	CASSPDGKRNEQFF
-	TRBD1	19	TRBV7-9	TRBJ2-7	TGTGCCAGCAGCGGAACAGGACCTCGGACAGGGGCGATTTTCTACGAGCAGTACTTC	CASSGTGPRTGAIFYEQYF
-	-	14	TRBV7-2	TRBJ2-1	TGTGCCAGCAGCGCCCAACGGAACCCCAATGAGCAGTTCTTC	CASSAQRNPNEQFF
few	TRBD1	16	TRBV7-4	TRBJ2-7	TGTGCCAGCAGCTTCAGTGACAGGGAATTAAGAGGCGAGCAGTACTTC	CASSFSDRELRGEQYF
-	-	13	TRBV12-3/TRBV12-4	TRBJ2-5	TGTGCCAGCAGCGCCCGGGCGGAAGAGACCCAGTACTTC	CASSARAEETQYF
-	-	14	TRBV19	TRBJ1-5	TGTGCCAGTAGTCGGCCAGGCATAAATCAGCCCCAGCATTTT	CASSRPGINQPQHF
many	TRBD2	13	TRBV7-2	TRBJ2-7	TGTGCCAGCAGCTCGGGGGGGGGCTACGAGCAGTACTTC	CASSSGGGYEQYF
-	-	15	TRBV2	TRBJ2-5	TGTGCCAGCAGTGAAAGATGGGCGGTCCAAGAGACCCAGTACTTC	CASSERWAVQETQYF
-	-	12	TRBV20-1	TRBJ1-2	TGCAGTGCTAGAGAGGGAGGCTATGGCTACACCTTC	CSAREGGYGYTF
-	TRBD2	14	TRBV20-1	TRBJ2-1	TGCAGTGCTCTCGATAGCGGGGGGGACAATGAGCAGTTCTTC	CSALDSGGDNEQFF
-	TRBD2	15	TRBV10-3	TRBJ2-3	TGTGCCATCAGTGACTCCAGCGGGGGGGAGGGTACGCAGTATTTT	CAISDSSGGEGTQYF
-	-	14	TRBV10-3	TRBJ2-4	TGTGCCATCAGTGAGGGTGTAGCCAAAAACATTCAGTACTTC	CAISEGVAKNIQYF
few	TRBD2	15	TRBV29-1	TRBJ2-3	TGCAGCGTTGCCCCCGGACTAGCGACGACAGATACGCAGTATTTT	CSVAPGLATTDTQYF
-	TRBD2	16	TRBV7-6	TRBJ2-5	TGTGCCAGCAGCCTGAGAATAGCGGTGGGGGGGGAGACCCAGTACTTC	CASSLRIAVGGETQYF
-	TRBD1	14	TRBV27	TRBJ1-5	TGTGCCAGCAGTCCCCGGACAGGGGACATGGCCCAGCATTTT	CASSPRTGDMAQHF
many	-	14	TRBV7-2	TRBJ1-4	TGTGCCAGCAGTAAGGGACGTCTGGGCGAAAAACTGTTTTTT	CASSKGRLGEKLFF
-	-	12	TRBV7-6	TRBJ1-6	TGTGCCAGCAGCTTTGGGGGGTCACCCCTCCACTTT	CASSFGGSPLHF
-	-	14	TRBV5-3	TRBJ2-7	TGTGCCAGCAGCTTGTTCCTAGCGCTAGGTGAGCAGTACTTC	CASSLFLALGEQYF
-	-	17	TRBV13	TRBJ1-2	TGTGCCAGCAGGAATAACAGGGATGAGGGCGTCGGCTATGGCTACACCTTC	CASRNNRDEGVGYGYTF
-	TRBD1	14	TRBV6-1	TRBJ1-4	TGTGCCAGCCAGCGCGGACAGGGTAATGAAAAACTGTTTTTT	CASQRGQGNEKLFF
few	TRBD1	16	TRBV7-6	TRBJ2-2	TGTGCCAGCAGCCCCCGGGGACAGGGAGGCACCGGGGAGCTGTTTTTT	CASSPRGQGGTGELFF
-	-	11	TRBV6-8	TRBJ1-2	TGTGCCAGCAGTTACGGCGGGGGCTACACCTTC	CASSYGGGYTF
-	-	11	TRBV6-8	TRBJ1-1	TGTGCCAGCAGTAGGGAGGCTGAAGCTTTCTTT	CASSREAEAFF
-	TRBD1	15	TRBV18	TRBJ2-3	TGTGCCAGCTCGGCGGGGACAGGGGGCCAAGATACGCAGTATTTT	CASSAGTGGQDTQYF
few	-	15	TRBV12-3/TRBV12-4	TRBJ2-6	TGTGCCAGCAGGCGGGGAATGGGTGGGGCCAACGTCCTGACTTTC	CASRRGMGGANVLTF
-	-	13	TRBV7-6	TRBJ2-7	TGTGCCAGCAGCCGGATTGGCTCCTACGAGCAGTACTTC	CASSRIGSYEQYF
-	-	14	TRBV29-1	TRBJ2-2	TGCAGCGTTGTCCCGAGTGAGAACACCGGGGAGCTGTTTTTT	CSVVPSENTGELFF
-	-	12	TRBV2	TRBJ1-1	TGTGCCACAGCACCTCCGGGCACTGAAGCTTTCTTT	CATAPPGTEAFF
few	-	19	TRBV7-8	TRBJ2-7	TGTGCCAGCAGCCCCAAACACGGGGGTAGCGGGACAGGGTTGTACGAGCAGTACTTC	CASSPKHGGSGTGLYEQYF